The 2 T cell receptor beta chains reported below all come from one sample, sequenced in a study of patients and donors after allogeneic stem cell transplantation. A single record per CDR3 protein comes from TCRdb applying MiXCR to the RT-PCR reads. This sample carries about a million distinct CDR3 sequences, 15% to 20% of them seen once, and the ten largest clones take under 6.5%. The sequenced sample was blood, either unsorted or a sorted T cell fraction (not recorded which). All receptors derive from a human donor who was either an allogeneic HSCT recipient or a stem cell or donor lymphocyte infusion donor (not recorded which). It is not recorded whose cells these are; they may come from a transplant donor.

This chain connects TRBV12-3 or TRBV12-4 to TRBJ1-1; 11 bases match TRBD1. The CDR3 is 15 residues long. V dropped 8 bases and J dropped 5; count of bases not matched to a gene: 10. The CDR3 here is CASHADRGRWTEAFF. In DNA form, the CDR3 reads TGTGCCAGCCACGCGGACAGGGGGCGCTGGACTGAAGCTTTCTTT.

This chain uses TRBV9 with TRBJ2-5; 8 nucleotides match TRBD1. Germline CDR1 is SGDLS and CDR2 is YYNGEE. The CDR3 loop spans 14 amino acids. The trim removed 0 bases at V and 6 bases at J, leaving 4 bases unmatched. CDR3 in DNA: TGTGCCAGCAGCGTAGTAGGACAGGGTCAGACCCAGTACTTC. It translates to CASSVVGQGQTQYF.